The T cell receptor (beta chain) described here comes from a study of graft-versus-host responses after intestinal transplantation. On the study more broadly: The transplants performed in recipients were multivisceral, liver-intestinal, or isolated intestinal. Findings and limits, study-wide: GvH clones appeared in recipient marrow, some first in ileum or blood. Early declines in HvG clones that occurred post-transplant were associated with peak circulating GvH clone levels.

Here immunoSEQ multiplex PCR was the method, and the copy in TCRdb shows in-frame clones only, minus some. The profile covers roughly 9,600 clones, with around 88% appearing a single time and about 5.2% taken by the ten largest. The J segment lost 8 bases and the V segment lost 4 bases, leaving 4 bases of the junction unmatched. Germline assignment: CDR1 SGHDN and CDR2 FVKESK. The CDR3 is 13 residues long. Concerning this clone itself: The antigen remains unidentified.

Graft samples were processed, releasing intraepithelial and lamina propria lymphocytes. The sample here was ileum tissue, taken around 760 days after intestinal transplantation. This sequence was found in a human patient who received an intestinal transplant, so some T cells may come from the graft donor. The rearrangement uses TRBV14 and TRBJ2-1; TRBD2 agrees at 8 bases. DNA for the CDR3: TGTGCCAGCAGCCCTAGCGGGTGGGATGAGCAGTTCTTC. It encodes CASSPSGWDEQFF.